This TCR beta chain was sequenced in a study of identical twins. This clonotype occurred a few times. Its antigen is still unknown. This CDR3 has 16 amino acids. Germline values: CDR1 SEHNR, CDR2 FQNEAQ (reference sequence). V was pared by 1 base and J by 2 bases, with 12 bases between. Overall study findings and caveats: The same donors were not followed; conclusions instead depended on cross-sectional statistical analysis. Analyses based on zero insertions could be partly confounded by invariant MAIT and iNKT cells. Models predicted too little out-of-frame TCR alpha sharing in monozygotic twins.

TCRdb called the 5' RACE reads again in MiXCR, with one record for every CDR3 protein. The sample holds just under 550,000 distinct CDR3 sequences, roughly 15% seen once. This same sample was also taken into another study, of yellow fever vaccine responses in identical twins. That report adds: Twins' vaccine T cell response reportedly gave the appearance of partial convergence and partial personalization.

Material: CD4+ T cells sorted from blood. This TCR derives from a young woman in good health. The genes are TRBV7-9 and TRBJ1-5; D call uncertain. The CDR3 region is CASSLGPVLGNQPQHF. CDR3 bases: TGTGCCAGCAGCTTAGGACCAGTACTGGGCAATCAGCCCCAGCATTTT.